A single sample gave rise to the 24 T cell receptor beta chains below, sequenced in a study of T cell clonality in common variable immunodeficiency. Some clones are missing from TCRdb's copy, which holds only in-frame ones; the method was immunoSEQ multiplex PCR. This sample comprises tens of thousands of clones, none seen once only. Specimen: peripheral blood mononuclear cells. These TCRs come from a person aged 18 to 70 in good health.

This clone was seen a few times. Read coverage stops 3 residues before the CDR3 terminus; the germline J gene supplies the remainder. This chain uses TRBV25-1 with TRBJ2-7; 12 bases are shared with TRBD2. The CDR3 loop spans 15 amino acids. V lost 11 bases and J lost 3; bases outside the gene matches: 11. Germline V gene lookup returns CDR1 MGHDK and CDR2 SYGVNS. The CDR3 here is CAAQSVTSGSYEQYF. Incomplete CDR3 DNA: TGTGCCGCCCAGAGCGTGACTAGCGGGAGCTACGAG.

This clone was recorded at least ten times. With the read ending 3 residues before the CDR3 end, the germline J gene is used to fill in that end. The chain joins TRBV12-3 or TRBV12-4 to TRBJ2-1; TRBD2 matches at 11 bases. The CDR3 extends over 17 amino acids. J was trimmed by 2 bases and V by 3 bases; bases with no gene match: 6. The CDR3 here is CASSFKGTSGAYNEQFF. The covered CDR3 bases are TGTGCCAGCAGTTTTAAGGGGACTAGCGGAGCCTACAATGAG.

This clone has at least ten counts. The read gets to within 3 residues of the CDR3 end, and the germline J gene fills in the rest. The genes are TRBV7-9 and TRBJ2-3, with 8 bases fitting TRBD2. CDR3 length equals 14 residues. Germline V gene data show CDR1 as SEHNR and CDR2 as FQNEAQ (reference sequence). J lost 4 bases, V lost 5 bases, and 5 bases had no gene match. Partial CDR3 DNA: TGTGCCAGCAGCCTCAGGACTAGCCCAGATACG. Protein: CASSLRTSPDT. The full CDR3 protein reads CASSLRTSPDTQYF.

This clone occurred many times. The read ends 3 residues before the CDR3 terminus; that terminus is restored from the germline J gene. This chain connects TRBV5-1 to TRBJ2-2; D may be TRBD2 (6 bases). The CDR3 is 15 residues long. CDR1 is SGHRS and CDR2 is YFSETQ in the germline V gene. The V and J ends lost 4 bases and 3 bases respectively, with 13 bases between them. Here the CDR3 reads CASSPGGGDTGELFF. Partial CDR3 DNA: TGCGCCAGCAGCCCCGGCGGAGGGGACACCGGGGAG.

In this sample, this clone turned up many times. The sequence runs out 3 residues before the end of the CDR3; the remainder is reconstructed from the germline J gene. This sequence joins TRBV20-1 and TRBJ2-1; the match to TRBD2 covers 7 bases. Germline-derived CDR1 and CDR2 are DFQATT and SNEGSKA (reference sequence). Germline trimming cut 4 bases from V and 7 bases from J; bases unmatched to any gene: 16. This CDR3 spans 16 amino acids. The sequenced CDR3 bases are TGCAGTGCTAACCCAGTCGGGTTTGCGGGAGTAAATGAG. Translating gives CSANPVGFAGVNE. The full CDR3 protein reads CSANPVGFAGVNEQFF.

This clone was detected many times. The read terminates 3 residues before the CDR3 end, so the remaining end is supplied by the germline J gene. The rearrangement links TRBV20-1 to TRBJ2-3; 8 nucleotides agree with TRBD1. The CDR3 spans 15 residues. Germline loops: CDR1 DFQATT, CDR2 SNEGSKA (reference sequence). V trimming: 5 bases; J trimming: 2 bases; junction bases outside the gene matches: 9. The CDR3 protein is CSAGTGTGVTDTQYF. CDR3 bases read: TGCAGTGCTGGCACCGGGACAGGAGTCACAGATACG.

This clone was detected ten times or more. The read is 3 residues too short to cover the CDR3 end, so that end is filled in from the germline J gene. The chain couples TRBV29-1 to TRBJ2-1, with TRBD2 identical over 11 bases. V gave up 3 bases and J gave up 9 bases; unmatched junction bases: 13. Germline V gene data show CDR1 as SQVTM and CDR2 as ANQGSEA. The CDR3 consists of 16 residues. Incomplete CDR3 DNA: TGCAGCGTTGACGATAGCGGGAGGGCGGGGGTTGGTGAG. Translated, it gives CSVDDSGRAGVGE. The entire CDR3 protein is CSVDDSGRAGVGEQFF.

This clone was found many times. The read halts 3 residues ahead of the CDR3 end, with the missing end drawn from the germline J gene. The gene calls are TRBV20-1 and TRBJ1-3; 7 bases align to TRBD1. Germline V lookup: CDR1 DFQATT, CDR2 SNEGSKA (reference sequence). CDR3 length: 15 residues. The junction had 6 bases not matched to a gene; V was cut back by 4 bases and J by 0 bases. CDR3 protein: CSAILGDSSGNTIYF. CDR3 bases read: TGCAGTGCTATCTTGGGGGACAGCTCTGGAAACACC.

Here the CDR3 reads CASSAGGTSGSYEQYF. The CDR3 bases that were read are TGTGCCAGCAGTGCAGGGGGGACTAGCGGCTCCTACGAG. The chain has TRBV6-1 and TRBJ2-7, with 11 nucleotides matching TRBD2. The read comes to an end 3 residues before the CDR3 does, leaving the germline J gene to fill in the end. CDR3 size: 16 residues. The junction had 5 bases not matched to a gene; V was cut back by 4 bases and J by 0 bases. Germline lookup yields CDR1 MNHNS and CDR2 SASEGT.

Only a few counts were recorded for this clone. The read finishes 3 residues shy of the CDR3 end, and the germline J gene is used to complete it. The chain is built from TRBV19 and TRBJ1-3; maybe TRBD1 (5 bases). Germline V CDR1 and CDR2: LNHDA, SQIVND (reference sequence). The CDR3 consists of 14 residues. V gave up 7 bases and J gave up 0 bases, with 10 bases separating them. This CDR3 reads CASTEGSSGNTIYF. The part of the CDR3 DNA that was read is TGTGCCAGTACCGAGGGGAGCTCTGGAAACACC.

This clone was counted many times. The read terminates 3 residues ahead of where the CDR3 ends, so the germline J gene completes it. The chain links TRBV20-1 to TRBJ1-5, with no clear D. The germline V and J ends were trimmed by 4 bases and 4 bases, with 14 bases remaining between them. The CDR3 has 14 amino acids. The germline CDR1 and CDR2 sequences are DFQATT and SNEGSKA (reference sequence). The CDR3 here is CSAKDSVGNQPQHF. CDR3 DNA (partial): TGCAGTGCTAAAGATTCTGTCGGGAATCAGCCC.

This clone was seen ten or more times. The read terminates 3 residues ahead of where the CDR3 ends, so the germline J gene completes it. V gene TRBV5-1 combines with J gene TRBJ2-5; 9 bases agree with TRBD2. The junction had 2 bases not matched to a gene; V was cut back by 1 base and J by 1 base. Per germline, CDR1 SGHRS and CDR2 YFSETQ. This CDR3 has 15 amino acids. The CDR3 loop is CASSLTSGSQETQYF. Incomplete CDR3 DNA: TGCGCCAGCAGCTTGACTAGCGGGTCCCAAGAGACC.

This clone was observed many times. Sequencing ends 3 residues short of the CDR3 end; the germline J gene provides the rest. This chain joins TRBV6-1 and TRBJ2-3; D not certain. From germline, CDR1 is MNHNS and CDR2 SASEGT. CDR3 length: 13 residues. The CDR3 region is CASSVGPSQPQYF. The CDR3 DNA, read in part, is TGTGCCAGCAGTGTAGGGCCCAGTCAGCCG.

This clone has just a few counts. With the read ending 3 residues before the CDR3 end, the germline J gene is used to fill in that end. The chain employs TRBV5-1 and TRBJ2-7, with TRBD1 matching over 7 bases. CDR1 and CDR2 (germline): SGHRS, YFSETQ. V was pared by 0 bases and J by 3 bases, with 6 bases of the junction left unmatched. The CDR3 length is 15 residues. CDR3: CASSLAQSGGYEQYF. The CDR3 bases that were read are TGCGCCAGCAGCTTGGCCCAATCAGGGGGCTACGAG. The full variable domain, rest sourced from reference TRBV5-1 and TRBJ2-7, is KAGVTQTPRYLIKTRGQQVTLSCSPISGHRSVSWYQQTPGQGLQFLFEYFSETQRNKGNFPGRFSGRQFSNSRSEMNVSTLELGDSALYLCASSLAQSGGYEQYFGPGTRLTVT.

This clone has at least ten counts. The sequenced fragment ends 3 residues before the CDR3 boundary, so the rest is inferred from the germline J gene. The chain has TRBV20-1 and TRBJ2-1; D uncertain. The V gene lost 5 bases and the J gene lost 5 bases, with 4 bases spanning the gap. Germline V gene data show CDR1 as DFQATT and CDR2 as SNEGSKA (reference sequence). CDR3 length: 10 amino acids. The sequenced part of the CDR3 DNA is TGCAGTGCTGCGCACAATGAG. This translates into CSAAHNE. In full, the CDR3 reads CSAAHNEQFF.

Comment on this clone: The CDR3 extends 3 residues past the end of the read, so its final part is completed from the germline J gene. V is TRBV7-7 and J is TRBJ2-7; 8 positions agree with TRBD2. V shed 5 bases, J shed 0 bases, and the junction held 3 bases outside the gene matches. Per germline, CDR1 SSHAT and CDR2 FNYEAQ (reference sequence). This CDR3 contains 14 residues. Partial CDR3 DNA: TGTGCCAGCAGCCCGGGAGGGGGCTCCTACGAG. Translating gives CASSPGGGSYE. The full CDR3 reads CASSPGGGSYEQYF.

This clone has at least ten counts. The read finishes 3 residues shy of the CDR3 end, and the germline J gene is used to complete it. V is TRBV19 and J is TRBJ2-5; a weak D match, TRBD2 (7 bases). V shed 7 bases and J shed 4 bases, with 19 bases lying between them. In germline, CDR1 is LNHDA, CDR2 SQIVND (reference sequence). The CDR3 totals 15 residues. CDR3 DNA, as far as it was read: TGTGCCAGTACCCACCAGGAGGGGGGGGGAGAGACC. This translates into CASTHQEGGGET. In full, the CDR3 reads CASTHQEGGGETQYF.

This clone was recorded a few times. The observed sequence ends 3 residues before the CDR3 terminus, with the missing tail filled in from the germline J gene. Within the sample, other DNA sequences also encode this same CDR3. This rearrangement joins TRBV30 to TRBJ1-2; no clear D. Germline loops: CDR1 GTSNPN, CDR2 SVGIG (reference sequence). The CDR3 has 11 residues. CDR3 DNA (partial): TGTGCCTGGAGTGGGTCCTACGAC. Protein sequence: CAWSGSYD. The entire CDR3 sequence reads CAWSGSYDYTF.

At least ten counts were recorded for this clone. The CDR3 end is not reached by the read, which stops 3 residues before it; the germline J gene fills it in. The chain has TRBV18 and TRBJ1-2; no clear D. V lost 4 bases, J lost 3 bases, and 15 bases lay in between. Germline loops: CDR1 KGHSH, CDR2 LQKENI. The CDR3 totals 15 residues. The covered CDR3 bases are TGTGCCAGCTCACTCCGGGGAGTGGTAGACTATGGC. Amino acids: CASSLRGVVDYG. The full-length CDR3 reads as CASSLRGVVDYGYTF.

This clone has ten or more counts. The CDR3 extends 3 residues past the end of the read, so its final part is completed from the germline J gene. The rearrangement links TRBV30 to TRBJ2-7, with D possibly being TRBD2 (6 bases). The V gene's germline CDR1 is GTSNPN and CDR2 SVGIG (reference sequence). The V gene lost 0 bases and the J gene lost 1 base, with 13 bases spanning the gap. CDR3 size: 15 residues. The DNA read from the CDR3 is TGTGCCTGGAGTGTACGCGCTAGCGCATCCTACGAG. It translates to CAWSVRASASYE. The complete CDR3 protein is CAWSVRASASYEQYF.

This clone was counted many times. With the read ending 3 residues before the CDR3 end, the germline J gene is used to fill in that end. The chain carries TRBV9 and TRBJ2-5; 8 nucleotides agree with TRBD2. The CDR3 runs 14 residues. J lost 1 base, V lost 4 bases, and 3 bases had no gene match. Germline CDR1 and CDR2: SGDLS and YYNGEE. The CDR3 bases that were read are TGTGCCAGCAGCCTCAGCGGGGGCCAAGAGACC. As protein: CASSLSGGQET. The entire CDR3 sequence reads CASSLSGGQETQYF.

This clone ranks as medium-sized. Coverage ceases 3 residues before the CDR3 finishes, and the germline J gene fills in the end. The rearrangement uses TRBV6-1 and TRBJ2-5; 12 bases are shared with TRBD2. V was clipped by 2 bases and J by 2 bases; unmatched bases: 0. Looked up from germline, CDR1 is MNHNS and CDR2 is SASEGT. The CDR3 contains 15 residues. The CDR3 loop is CASSELAGGQETQYF. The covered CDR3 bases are TGTGCCAGCAGTGAACTAGCGGGAGGGCAAGAGACC.

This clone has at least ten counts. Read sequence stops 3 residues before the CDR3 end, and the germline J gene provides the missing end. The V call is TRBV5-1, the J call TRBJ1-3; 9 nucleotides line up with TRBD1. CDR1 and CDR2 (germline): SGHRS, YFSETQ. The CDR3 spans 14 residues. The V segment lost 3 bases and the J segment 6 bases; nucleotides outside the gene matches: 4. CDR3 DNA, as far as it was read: TGCGCCAGCAGCTCAACAGGGGGCGAAAACACC. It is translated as CASSSTGGENT. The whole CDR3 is CASSSTGGENTIYF. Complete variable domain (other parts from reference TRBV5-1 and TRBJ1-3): KAGVTQTPRYLIKTRGQQVTLSCSPISGHRSVSWYQQTPGQGLQFLFEYFSETQRNKGNFPGRFSGRQFSNSRSEMNVSTLELGDSALYLCASSSTGGENTIYFGEGSWLTVV.

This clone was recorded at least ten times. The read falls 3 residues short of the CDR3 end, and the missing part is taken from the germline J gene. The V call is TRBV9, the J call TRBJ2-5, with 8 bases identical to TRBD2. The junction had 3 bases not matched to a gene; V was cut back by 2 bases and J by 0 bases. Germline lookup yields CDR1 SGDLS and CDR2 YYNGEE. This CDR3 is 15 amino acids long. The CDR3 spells CASSVTSVYQETQYF. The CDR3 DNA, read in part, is TGTGCCAGCAGCGTGACTAGCGTATACCAAGAGACC.